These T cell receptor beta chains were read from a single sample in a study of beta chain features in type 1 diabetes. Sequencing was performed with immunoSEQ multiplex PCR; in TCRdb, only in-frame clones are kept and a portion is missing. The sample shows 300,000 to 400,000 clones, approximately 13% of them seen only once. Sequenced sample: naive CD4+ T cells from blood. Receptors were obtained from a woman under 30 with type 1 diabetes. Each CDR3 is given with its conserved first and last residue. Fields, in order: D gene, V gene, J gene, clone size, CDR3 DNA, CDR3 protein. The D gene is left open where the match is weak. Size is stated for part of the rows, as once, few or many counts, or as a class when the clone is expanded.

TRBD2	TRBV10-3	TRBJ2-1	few	TGTGCCATCAGTGAGTTCGCTAGCGGGAGCGGGGATGAGCAGTTCTTC	CAISEFASGSGDEQFF
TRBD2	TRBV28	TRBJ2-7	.	TGTGCCAGCAGTTTAGGGGGAGGGCCGTTTTACGAGCAGTACTTC	CASSLGGGPFYEQYF
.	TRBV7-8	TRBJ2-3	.	TGTGCCAGCAGCCCAACAGATACGCAGTATTTT	CASSPTDTQYF
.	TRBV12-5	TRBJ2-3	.	TGTGCTAGTGGTTCCAGGGTGCTTTACACAGATACGCAGTATTTT	CASGSRVLYTDTQYF
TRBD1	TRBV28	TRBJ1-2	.	TGTGCCAGCAGTCCCTCGACAGGGTATGGCTACACCTTC	CASSPSTGYGYTF
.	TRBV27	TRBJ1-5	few	TGTGCCAGCAGTTTTAGTCCGGGGAATCAGCCCCAGCATTTT	CASSFSPGNQPQHF
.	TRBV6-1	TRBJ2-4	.	TGTGCCAGCAGTGAATCTTGGGGGCGTTTAGACATTCAGTACTTC	CASSESWGRLDIQYF
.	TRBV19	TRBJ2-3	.	TGTGCCAGTAGTATCCCCCAGAAGGGGACAGATACGCAGTATTTT	CASSIPQKGTDTQYF
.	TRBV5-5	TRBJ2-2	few	TGTGCCAGCAGCACACTAGATTCAGACGGGGAGCTGTTTTTT	CASSTLDSDGELFF
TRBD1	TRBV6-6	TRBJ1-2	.	TGTGCCAGCAGTTACGCAACAGGGGAGGTTGGCTACACCTTC	CASSYATGEVGYTF
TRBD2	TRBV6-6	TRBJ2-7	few	TGTGCCAGCAGTTACTCGACTAGCGGTCCCTACGAGCAGTACTTC	CASSYSTSGPYEQYF
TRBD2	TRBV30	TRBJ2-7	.	TGTGCCTTTAATAGGGGCGGGAGCTCCTACGAGCAGTACTTC	CAFNRGGSSYEQYF
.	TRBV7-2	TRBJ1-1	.	TGTGCCAGCAGCAAACAGCAGAACACTGAAGCTTTCTTT	CASSKQQNTEAFF
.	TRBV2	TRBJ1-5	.	TGTGCCAGCAGTGGGCAGGGAGGGGTAGCTCAGCCCCAGCATTTT	CASSGQGGVAQPQHF
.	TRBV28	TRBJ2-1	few	TGTGCCAGCATCCTGGGGGGTTCCGGGAGCAATGAGCAGTTCTTC	CASILGGSGSNEQFF
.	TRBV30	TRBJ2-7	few	TGTGCCTGGAGTGTCCTCGCCTACGAGCAGTACTTC	CAWSVLAYEQYF
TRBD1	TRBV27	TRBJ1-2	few	TGTGCCAGCAGGGGGACAGGCGGCTATGGCTACACCTTC	CASRGTGGYGYTF
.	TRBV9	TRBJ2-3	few	TGTGCCAGCAGCGCCGGGACTAGCACAGATACGCAGTATTTT	CASSAGTSTDTQYF
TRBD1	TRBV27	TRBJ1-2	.	TGTGCCAGCAGTTTATTTTTGGGGACAGGGCTGGATAGCTACACCTTC	CASSLFLGTGLDSYTF
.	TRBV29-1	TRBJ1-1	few	TGCAGCGTTGGGGGGGCGGGGGACACTGAAGCTTTCTTT	CSVGGAGDTEAFF
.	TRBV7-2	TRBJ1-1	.	TGTGCCAGCAGCCCCCGACAGTTTCGGAGCCTTGCAGCTTTCTTT	CASSPRQFRSLAAFF
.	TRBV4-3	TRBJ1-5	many	TGCGCCAGCAGCCATTCGGCCTCTCGAGGTCAGCCCCAGCATTTT	CASSHSASRGQPQHF
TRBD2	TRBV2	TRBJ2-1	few	TGTGCCAGCAGTGAAGGACTAGCGGTCTACAATGAGCAGTTCTTC	CASSEGLAVYNEQFF
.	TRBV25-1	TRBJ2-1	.	TGTGCCAGCTCCCGACGGAGCTCCTACAATGAGCAGTTCTTC	CASSRRSSYNEQFF